The following is a T cell receptor (beta chain) sequence with its context. The germline V and J ends were trimmed by 5 bases and 1 base, with 14 bases remaining between them. Germline loops: CDR1 SQVTM, CDR2 ANQGSEA. The CDR3 length is 14 residues. The sample belongs to a study of blood T cell repertoires in COVID-19. Study information: In each case, the material was cDNA or gDNA derived from T cells, B-cell-depleted T cells, or PBMCs.

In the authors' methods: Estimated nucleated cell counts came from reference gene primer amplification. Clones were sequenced by immunoSEQ multiplex PCR, and TCRdb holds only the in-frame ones, with some missing. The D gene and trimming were derived from the DNA, and the V and J assignments and clone size from that table. The sample has about 59,000 clones, about 80% seen once. This receptor was taken from a man in his 60s with acute or convalescent COVID-19. Sequenced input: peripheral blood. The rearrangement joins TRBV29-1 to TRBJ1-1; maybe TRBD1 (5 bases). Here the CDR3 reads CSVQGVQGNTEAFF. DNA of the CDR3: TGCAGCGTTCAAGGGGTTCAGGGGAACACTGAAGCTTTCTTT.